This TCR beta chain was sequenced for a study of identical twins (dated by TCRdb to about 2016). Turning to the overall study: The study deep-sequenced TCR alpha and beta repertoires from monozygotic twins, unrelated adults of various ages and cord blood to test whether fetal clonotypes persist. To rule out contamination, replicate twin experiments were performed at different times with different library preparation protocols. General findings and caveats noted by the study authors: Abundant cord blood beta clonotypes carried fewer insertions; young adult naive repertoires showed a weaker similar trend, while memory repertoires showed none. Compared with coincidental sharing between unrelated individuals, out-of-frame TCR alpha sequences shared between twins had an excess of sequences with low generation probability. Zero-insertion analyses could be partly confounded by invariant T cells such as MAIT and iNKT, although diverse VJ usage argued against such confounding for most clonotypes. Because the same donors could not be followed over many years, the conclusions depended on cross-sectional statistical analysis. Recombination models systematically underestimated out-of-frame TCR alpha sharing in monozygotic twins but agreed with sharing between unrelated individuals. A weaker excess of twin sharing was found in beta out-of-frame sequences because the signal-to-noise ratio was lowered by fewer shared sequences.

All donors were healthy Caucasians. Three unrelated non-twin adults were also sequenced: a male aged 18 to 29, a male aged 50 to 60 and a female aged 50 to 60. Miltenyi CD45RO+ enrichment and human naive T-cell isolation kits were used to isolate memory (CD45RO+) and naive T cells from PBMC. About this clonotype: Its recognized antigen is unknown. Per-nucleotide qualities are absent, and no much larger clonotype sits a single base away.

Libraries were prepared through 5' RACE. Sequenced using an Illumina HiSeq 2000. A universal primer binding site was added through template switching, and the final cDNA carried a unique molecular identifier so that TCR cDNA molecules could be counted accurately. First-strand cDNA for TCR alpha and beta chains was synthesized from specific primers in the conserved constant-segment region. To control for contamination, every cDNA library carried two barcodes: a SMART-Mk sample barcode plus Illumina barcodes. TruSeq adapter sequences and Illumina sample barcodes were added in two successive PCR steps. Sequencing of the TCR alpha and beta cDNA libraries was done on the Illumina HiSeq platform using custom primers. In the authors' own workflow: MiGEC was used to process raw reads and extract unique molecular identifiers, and MiXCR was used to find CDR3 positions. Recombination models were inferred per individual with the repgenHMM and IGoR tools using an EM algorithm. The tcR package in R was used for shared clonotype analysis, with sharing normalized by the product of cloneset sizes. To study raw recombination free of thymic and clonal selection effects, out-of-frame nonproductive sequences were analyzed. TCRdb trimmed the raw reads at Q25, called clones with MiXCR and kept productive beta chains. Under each unique CDR3 protein, matching rows form one entry showing the most common genes and DNA. The V and J calls reflect TCRdb's pipeline rather than the authors' work. The sample contains approximately 690,000 distinct CDR3 sequences, around 6% of them found a single time. The ten largest clonotypes hold roughly 2% of the sample.

The sequence came from a man aged 18 to 29 in good health. Sample: naive T cells sorted from blood. The cell subset or site label of this sample denotes: cells isolated with a human naive T-cell isolation kit.

The CDR3 in this case is CASSPSWEDQETQYF. The nucleotides read TGCGCCAGCAGCCCAAGTTGGGAAGACCAAGAGACCCAGTACTTC. Recombination linked TRBV5-1 to TRBJ2-5, with no D gene named confidently. Taken from the germline V gene, the CDR1 and CDR2 loops are SGHRS and YFSETQ. The V end loses 4 bases and the J end loses 0 bases, and a stretch of 13 bases separates them. The CDR3 numbers 15 residues from cysteine through phenylalanine. Only the CDR3 portion is preserved as DNA: 45 bases, with reading frame beginning at the first base.